This T cell receptor beta chain was found in a study of blood T cell repertoires in COVID-19. About this clone itself: At one of its ends the junction is not consistent with the germline gene, which may arise from a read error.

The CDR3 runs to 14 residues. The V gene's germline CDR1 is SGHRS and CDR2 YFSETQ. The assay was immunoSEQ multiplex PCR, and TCRdb's table has in-frame clones only and misses some. Counted here are some 130,000 clones, roughly four fifths occurring once; the ten biggest clones make up about a sixth. The sample was PBMCs or T cells enriched from blood (not recorded which). The clonotype was recovered from a man aged 25-45 years who had recovered from COVID-19. This rearrangement joins TRBV5-1 to TRBJ2-1, with 8 nucleotides matching TRBD2. CDR3 sequence reads: CASSLTSGYIEQFF. The CDR3 DNA follows: TGCGCCAGCAGCTTAACTAGCGGCTACATTGAGCAGTTCTTC. The full variable domain, in which reference TRBV5-1 and TRBJ2-1 provide the parts outside the CDR3, is KAGVTQTPRYLIKTRGQQVTLSCSPISGHRSVSWYQQTPGQGLQFLFEYFSETQRNKGNFPGRFSGRQFSNSRSEMNVSTLELGDSALYLCASSLTSGYIEQFFGPGTRLTVL.